This T cell receptor beta chain was recorded in a study of response to subunit inactivated influenza vaccine. Study-wide results and caveats: Authors suggested that a seasonal influenza vaccination recruits few new T cells each time.

The CDR3 runs to 15 residues. V shed 3 bases, J shed 2 bases, and the junction held 7 bases outside the gene matches. Germline V lookup: CDR1 DFQATT, CDR2 SNEGSKA (reference sequence). From the RT-PCR reads, TCRdb called clonotypes with MiXCR, one entry per CDR3 protein. The sample yields under 850,000 distinct CDR3 sequences, around 20% seen once. This clonotype turned up a few times. Its target is unknown. This receptor was identified in a man aged 50-60 years who received an inactivated influenza vaccine. The material sequenced was PBMCs from blood, taken 4 to 6 days after vaccination. The rearrangement links TRBV20-1 to TRBJ2-4; 7 positions match TRBD1. In nucleotides, the CDR3 is TGCAGTGCTAGTGAGGGGGCGCCGACCAAAAACATTCAGTACTTC. Protein: CSASEGAPTKNIQYF.